Listed here are 8 T cell receptor beta chains from one sample, sequenced in a study of T cell responses to AZD1222 COVID-19 vaccine. Using immunoSEQ multiplex PCR, the repertoire was profiled, and TCRdb retains in-frame clones only, with some absent. The sample yields more than 150,000 clones, around 92% seen once. The input for sequencing was peripheral blood, taken 28 days after the second AZD1222 dose. Receptor source: an adult who received the AZD1222 COVID-19 vaccine.

The chain links TRBV21-1 to TRBJ1-2; the table names TRBD1, a call not compared with the DNA. TRBV21-1 is classified as a pseudogene. The CDR3 has 18 residues. CDR3 in DNA: TGTGCCAGCAGCGGTGGAGGAACTGTGGGACAGCCGCTATATGGCTACACCTTC. Translation gives CASSGGGTVGQPLYGYTF.

This clone has a handful of counts. This rearrangement joins TRBV7-9 to TRBJ2-1; TRBD2 matches 11 bases. Losses at the gene ends were 8 bases for V and 6 bases for J; bases not matched to a gene: 6. This CDR3 spans 14 amino acids. Germline CDR1 SEHNR, CDR2 FQNEAQ (reference sequence). The CDR3 DNA sequence: TGTGCCAGCGGCAGACTAGCGGGACCCAATGAGCAGTTCTTC. Amino acid sequence: CASGRLAGPNEQFF. Looking up the rest from reference TRBV7-9 and TRBJ2-1 gives the full variable domain: DTGVSQNPRHKITKRGQNVTFRCDPISEHNRLYWYRQTLGQGPEFLTYFQNEAQLEKSRLLSDRFSAERPKGSFSTLEIQRTEQGDSAMYLCASGRLAGPNEQFFGPGTRLTVL.

V gene TRBV7-9 combines with J gene TRBJ2-3; TRBD2 agrees at 13 bases. Unmatched junction bases numbered 12, after V lost 1 base and J lost 5 bases. Per the germline V gene, CDR1 is SEHNR and CDR2 is FQNEAQ (reference sequence). This CDR3 region has 19 residues. The CDR3 DNA reads as TGTGCCAGCAGCTTAGAACTAGCGGGGGGGATAACGGTGGGAGATACGCAGTATTTT. Translated: CASSLELAGGITVGDTQYF.

In this sample, this clone turned up once. At one of its ends the junction is not consistent with the germline gene, which may arise from a read error. The rearrangement joins TRBV2 to TRBJ1-1, with D maybe TRBD1 (6 bases). Looked up from germline, CDR1 is SNHLY and CDR2 is FYNNEI. The CDR3 length is 15 residues. The CDR3 here is CASRDNRDTNAEAFF. The CDR3 DNA follows: TGTGCCAGCAGGGACAACAGGGATACGAACGCTGAAGCTTTCTTT.

V is TRBV7-9 and J is TRBJ1-2; possibly TRBD1 for D (5 bases). V shed 3 bases and J shed 4 bases, with 9 bases lying between them. The V gene's germline CDR1 is SEHNR and CDR2 FQNEAQ (reference sequence). The CDR3 is made up of 13 amino acids. CDR3 in DNA: TGTGCCAGCAGCTTCGACAGCCGCTATGGCTACACCTTC. Amino acids: CASSFDSRYGYTF.

This chain uses TRBV6-5 with TRBJ1-4; D is unresolved. CDR1 and CDR2 (germline): MNHEY, SVGAGI. The CDR3 consists of 14 residues. The V end lost 2 bases, the J end lost 8 bases, and 12 bases lay between the germline ends. CDR3 residues: CASSYLPGGEKLFF. CDR3 in DNA: TGTGCCAGCAGTTACCTTCCGGGAGGAGAAAAACTGTTTTTT.

This rearrangement joins TRBV30 to TRBJ2-7; D gene unclear. Between the trimmed V and J ends, which lost 0 bases and 6 bases, there was a span of 18 bases. Germline assignment: CDR1 GTSNPN and CDR2 SVGIG (reference sequence). The CDR3 is made up of 15 amino acids. The chain's CDR3 is CAWSVLDPAASEQYF. The CDR3 region has the DNA TGTGCCTGGAGTGTACTGGACCCAGCAGCCTCCGAGCAGTACTTC.

The J gene is TRBJ2-3, the V gene TRBV3-1 (or the pseudogene TRBV3-2), with D possibly called TRBD1 or TRBD2 (6 bases each). There are 15 residues in the CDR3. Trimming stripped 1 base from V and 2 bases from J, with 10 bases between. Germline values: CDR1 LGHDT, CDR2 YNNKEL (reference sequence). The CDR3 here is CASSQVGGPTDTQYF. The CDR3 nucleotides are TGTGCCAGCAGCCAAGTTGGGGGGCCCACAGATACGCAGTATTTT.